One sample yielded the 2 T cell receptor beta chains listed below, sequenced in a study of CD8 T cells in ankylosing spondylitis (dated by TCRdb to 2015 to 2018). Antigens of these TCRs are unknown. Library preparation used 5' RACE. Sequencing took place on an Illumina HiSeq 2500. TCRdb applied fastp at Q25 and MiXCR to the public reads, then kept only in-frame beta chains. Each entry is one CDR3 protein sequence, shown with its most common DNA and genes. The table for this sample lists about 540,000 distinct CDR3 sequences; approximately 12% of them were counted only once. About 6.8% of the sample belongs to the ten largest clones. Results the study describes overall, beyond this receptor: A TCR beta motif of several highly homologous amino acid variants appeared characteristic of blood from ankylosing spondylitis patients.

The specimen was blood, either unsorted or a sorted T cell fraction (not recorded which). All receptors come from a male donor with ankylosing spondylitis.

The chain joins TRBV11-2 to TRBJ2-1; 10 bases agree with TRBD2. V shed 5 bases, J shed 5 bases, and the junction held 9 bases outside the gene matches. Germline V gives CDR1 SGHAT, CDR2 FQNNGV. CDR3 size: 16 residues. This chain's CDR3 is CASSPGVAGGHNEQFF. CDR3 nucleotide sequence: TGTGCCAGCAGCCCCGGGGTAGCGGGAGGTCACAATGAGCAGTTCTTC.

The gene calls are TRBV25-1 and TRBJ1-2, with D unresolved. The CDR3 loop spans 14 amino acids. V was trimmed by 2 bases and J by 5 bases, leaving 12 bases between them. CDR1 and CDR2 (germline): MGHDK, SYGVNS. CDR3 coding DNA: TGTGCCAGCAGTGAAAGCGGCGGAGATTATGGCTACACCTTC. Translating it yields CASSESGGDYGYTF.